The T cell receptor (beta chain) described here comes from a study of cytomegalovirus exposure and HLA in healthy donors. General observations from the study: In a later analysis, TCR beta V- and J-gene trimming showed a link to a missense DCLRE1C variant.

The germline CDR1 and CDR2 sequences are MGHDK and SYGVNS. Trimming stripped 3 bases from V and 1 base from J, with 9 bases between. The CDR3 is made up of 15 amino acids. Both 60 Vbeta primers and 13 Jbeta primers went into the PCR. Under the authors' procedure: The authors later counted roughly 87 million unique TCR beta chains, roughly 11 million of them shared. The protocol was immunoSEQ multiplex PCR, while the TCRdb copy is restricted to in-frame clones and leaves out a portion. The V and J calls and the clone size are those of that table, but D and trimming were determined from the DNA. The sample gives roughly 150,000 clones, more than 70% of which show up once; around 2% is in the top ten. Note on this clone: What it recognizes is unknown.

Participants comprised healthy donors of bone marrow. The sequence was obtained from a man aged 25 to 40 in good health and CMV-seronegative. Sequencing was carried out using PBMCs. The chain is built from TRBV25-1 and TRBJ2-2; D is unresolved. CDR3 nucleotide sequence: TGTGCCAGCAGTGACCACACCCGGAACACCGGGGAGCTGTTTTTT. Translation: CASSDHTRNTGELFF.